The rows below give T cell receptor beta chains drawn from one sample of a study of response to subunit inactivated influenza vaccine. TCRdb reanalysed the RT-PCR reads using MiXCR and keeps one entry per CDR3 protein. The data hold roughly 780,000 distinct CDR3 sequences, with around 18% observed a single time. The sample here was PBMCs from blood, taken 5 to 6 days after vaccination. The receptors stem from a man aged 50-59 years who received an inactivated influenza vaccine. Each CDR3 is given without its conserved first and last residue. Only part of the rows carry a size: once, few, many, or a class if the clone is expanded.

j_call clone_size v_call cdr3_aa
TRBJ2-3 many TRBV5-1 ASSNGLDTQY
TRBJ2-7 NA TRBV28 ASRGGTSASYEQY
TRBJ2-1 once TRBV13 ASRPLAAQGEQF
TRBJ2-1 NA TRBV6-7 ASSYTPGGSRQF
TRBJ2-5 many TRBV4-3 ASSQALFFTRQHQETQY
TRBJ2-2 NA TRBV3-1 ASSPRSPGGPYTGELF
TRBJ2-1 many TRBV5-6 ASSAYRTGTSGSVQF
TRBJ1-1 few TRBV12-3/TRBV12-4 ASSLAIGWTEAF
TRBJ1-5 NA TRBV20-1 SAKGQADQPQH
TRBJ1-4 few TRBV12-3/TRBV12-4 ASRPTGSNEKLF
TRBJ1-1 few TRBV20-1 GEQLNTEAF
TRBJ2-7 few TRBV15 ATSRGNEQY
TRBJ2-3 NA TRBV6-2/TRBV6-3 ASSYITGTDTQY
TRBJ2-5 few TRBV20-1 SAPPRTDLMGETQY
TRBJ1-5 few TRBV4-3 ASSPRIGGSNQPQH
TRBJ2-1 few TRBV7-9 ASSSGTGAVNEQF
TRBJ2-5 few TRBV4-3 ASSPFGGAGETQY
TRBJ2-5 NA TRBV7-2 ASSLHTAQETQY
TRBJ1-2 many TRBV29-1 SATGGRGYT
TRBJ1-2 NA TRBV4-2 ASSQVTDRRNYGYT
TRBJ2-2 many TRBV10-3 AIGTYTGELF
TRBJ2-7 few TRBV27 ASSLSLAGVYEQY
TRBJ2-2 few TRBV6-5 ASSSLWGYTGELF
TRBJ2-7 few TRBV4-3 ASSQWGTYEQY
TRBJ2-1 few TRBV20-1 SATRSLAGGVEQF
TRBJ2-1 NA TRBV10-3 AISLAGRKSSYNEQF
TRBJ2-6 NA TRBV24-1 ATSDPREIFSGANVLT
TRBJ2-4 many TRBV29-1 SVVLGLAGFPNIQY
TRBJ2-2 few TRBV6-2/TRBV6-3 ASSLARPRVNGELF
TRBJ2-3 NA TRBV20-1 SASRRFLAGTDTQY
TRBJ1-5 few TRBV12-3/TRBV12-4 ASSSGQLHSNQPQH
TRBJ2-5 NA TRBV24-1 ATSDPGLAGYETQY
TRBJ1-5 few TRBV28 ASSFPRGARQPQH
TRBJ1-2 few TRBV12-3/TRBV12-4 ASSLWEKNYGYT
TRBJ2-1 few TRBV15 ATSRSLAGGLYNEQF
TRBJ1-6 few TRBV4-3 ASSQDPRADSPLH
TRBJ2-5 NA TRBV7-2 ASSLVSGEWETQY
TRBJ2-3 NA TRBV12-3/TRBV12-4 ASSLPPGRAGDTQY
TRBJ2-7 NA TRBV6-2/TRBV6-3 ASSRTLLDRDEQY
TRBJ1-2 NA TRBV30 AKGAEAGYT
TRBJ2-2 few TRBV5-1 ASSLEGVGTGELF
TRBJ2-5 NA TRBV5-5 ASSSTGSFETQY
TRBJ1-5 few TRBV3-1 ASSQQHSNQPQH
TRBJ2-2 few TRBV9 ASSTNSDITGELF
TRBJ2-7 many TRBV5-1 ASSLGQVAYEQY